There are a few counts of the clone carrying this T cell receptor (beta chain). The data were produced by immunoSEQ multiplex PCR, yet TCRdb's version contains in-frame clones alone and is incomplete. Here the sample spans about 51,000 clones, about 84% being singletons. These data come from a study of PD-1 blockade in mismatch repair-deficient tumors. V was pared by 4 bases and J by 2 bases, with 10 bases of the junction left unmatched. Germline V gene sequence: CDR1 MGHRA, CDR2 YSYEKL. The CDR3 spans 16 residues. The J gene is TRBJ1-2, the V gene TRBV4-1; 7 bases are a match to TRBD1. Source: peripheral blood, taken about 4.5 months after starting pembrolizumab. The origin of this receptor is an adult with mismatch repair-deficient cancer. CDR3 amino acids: CASSLDWTGLNYGYTF. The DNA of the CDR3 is TGCGCCAGCAGCCTAGATTGGACAGGATTAAACTATGGCTACACCTTC.